This T cell receptor (delta chain) was identified during a study of gamma-delta chains in newborns, infants, children. Study-level background: Innate gammadelta T cells reportedly expand polyclonally right after birth, driven by microbial exposure, per the title.

Within the sample, this clone is medium-sized. The CDR3 covers 21 residues. The V and J ends lost 0 bases and 2 bases, in that order; junction bases with no gene match: 9. Looked up from germline, CDR1 is GEAIGNYY and CDR2 is EKD. TCRdb reapplied CATT to the reads. In the table there are roughly 6,500 delta-chain clones, approximately 1.8% of which are singletons. The clonotype was recovered from a child who was a newborn, infant or young child, either healthy, febrile or measles-vaccinated (not recorded which). What was sequenced was blood. The chain has TRDV2 and TRDJ3; 13 nucleotides match TRDD3. CDR3 nucleotide sequence: TGTGCCTGTGACACCGTACTGGGGGATACGCCCCCCCCCTGGGACACCCGACAGATGTTTTTC. As protein: CACDTVLGDTPPPWDTRQMFF.